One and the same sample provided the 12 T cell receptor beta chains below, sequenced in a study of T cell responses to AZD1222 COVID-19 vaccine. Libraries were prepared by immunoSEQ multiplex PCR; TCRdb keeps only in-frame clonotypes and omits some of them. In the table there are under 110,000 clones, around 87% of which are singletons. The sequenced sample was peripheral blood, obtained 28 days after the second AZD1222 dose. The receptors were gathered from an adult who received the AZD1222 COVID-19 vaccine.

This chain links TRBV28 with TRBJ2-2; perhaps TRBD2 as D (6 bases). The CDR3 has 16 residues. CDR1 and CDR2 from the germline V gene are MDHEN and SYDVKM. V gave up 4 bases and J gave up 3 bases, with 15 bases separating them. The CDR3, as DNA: TGTGCCAGCAGTTCCCCCAGCGGAGGGGACACCGGGGAGCTGTTTTTT. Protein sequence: CASSSPSGGDTGELFF.

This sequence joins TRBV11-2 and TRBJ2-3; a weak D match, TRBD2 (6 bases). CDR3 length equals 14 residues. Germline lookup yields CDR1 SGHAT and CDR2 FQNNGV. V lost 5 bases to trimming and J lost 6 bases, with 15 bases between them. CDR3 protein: CASSDGPGEDTQYF. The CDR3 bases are TGTGCCAGCAGCGACGGCCCGGGAGAGGATACGCAGTATTTT.

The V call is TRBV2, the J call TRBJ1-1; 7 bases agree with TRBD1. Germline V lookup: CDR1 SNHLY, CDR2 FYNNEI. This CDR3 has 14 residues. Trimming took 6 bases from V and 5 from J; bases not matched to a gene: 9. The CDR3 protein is CASSLRQGGTEAFF. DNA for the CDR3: TGTGCCAGCAGCCTCCGACAGGGAGGAACTGAAGCTTTCTTT.

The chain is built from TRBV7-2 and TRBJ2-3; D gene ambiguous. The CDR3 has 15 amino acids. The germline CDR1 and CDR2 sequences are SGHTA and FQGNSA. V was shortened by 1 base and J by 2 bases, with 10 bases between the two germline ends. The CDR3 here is CASSLVLGITDTQYF. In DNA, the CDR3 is TGTGCCAGCAGCTTAGTTCTCGGAATCACAGATACGCAGTATTTT.

In DNA, the CDR3 is TGTGCCAGCAGTTTGGGAGTAACCACAGATACGCAGTATTTT. It yields the protein CASSLGVTTDTQYF. The J gene is TRBJ2-3, the V gene TRBV27; D possibly corresponds to TRBD2 (5 bases). The CDR3 contains 14 residues. Trimming shortened V by 3 bases and J by 2 bases, and 9 bases separated the two germline ends. The germline V gene has CDR1 MNHEY and CDR2 SMNVEV (reference sequence).

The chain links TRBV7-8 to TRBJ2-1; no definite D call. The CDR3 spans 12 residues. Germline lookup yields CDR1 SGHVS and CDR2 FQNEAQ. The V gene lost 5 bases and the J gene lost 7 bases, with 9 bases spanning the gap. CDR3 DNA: TGTGCCAGCAGCCCGACCAGGAATGAGCAGTTCTTC. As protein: CASSPTRNEQFF.

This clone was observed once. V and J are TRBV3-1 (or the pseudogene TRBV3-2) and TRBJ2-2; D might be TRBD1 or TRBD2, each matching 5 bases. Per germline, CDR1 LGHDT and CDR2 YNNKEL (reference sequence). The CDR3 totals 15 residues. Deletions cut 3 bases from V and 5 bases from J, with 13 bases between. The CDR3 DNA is TGTGCCAGCAGCCAGGGGAATGGGGGTACCGGGGAGCTGTTTTTT. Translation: CASSQGNGGTGELFF.

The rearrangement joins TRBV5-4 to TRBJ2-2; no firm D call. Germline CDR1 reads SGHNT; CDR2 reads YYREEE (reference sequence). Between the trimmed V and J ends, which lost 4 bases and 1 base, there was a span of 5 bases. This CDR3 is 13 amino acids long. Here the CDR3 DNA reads TGTGCCAGCAGCGCGAGGAACACCGGGGAGCTGTTTTTT. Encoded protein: CASSARNTGELFF.

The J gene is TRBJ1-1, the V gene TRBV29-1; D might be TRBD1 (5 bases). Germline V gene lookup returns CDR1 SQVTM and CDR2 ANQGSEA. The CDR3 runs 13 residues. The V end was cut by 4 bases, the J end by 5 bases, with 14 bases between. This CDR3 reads CSVADLRGTEAFF. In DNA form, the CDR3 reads TGCAGCGTTGCAGACCTCCGGGGGACTGAAGCTTTCTTT.

CDR3: CASSIGGNYEQYF. The DNA for the CDR3 is TGTGCCAGTAGTATCGGAGGGAACTACGAGCAGTACTTC. V usage is TRBV19 and J usage is TRBJ2-7, with TRBD2 as a possible D gene (6 bases). The length of the CDR3 is 13 residues. V was shortened by 3 bases and J by 3 bases, with 9 bases between the two germline ends. In germline, CDR1 is LNHDA, CDR2 SQIVND (reference sequence).

The CDR3 nucleotides read TGTGCCAGCAGCGTAGGGACAGGGGAATTCAATCAGCCCCAGCATTTT. It is translated as CASSVGTGEFNQPQHF. The gene calls are TRBV9 and TRBJ1-5, with 9 positions matching TRBD1. The V gene end was trimmed by 0 bases and the J gene end by 3 bases; junction bases not matched to a gene: 4. Germline assignment: CDR1 SGDLS and CDR2 YYNGEE. The CDR3 is made up of 16 amino acids. The full variable domain, its missing parts supplied by reference TRBV9 and TRBJ1-5, is DSGVTQTPKHLITATGQRVTLRCSPRSGDLSVYWYQQSLDQGLQFLIQYYNGEERAKGNILERFSAQQFPDLHSELNLSSLELGDSALYFCASSVGTGEFNQPQHFGDGTRLSIL.

CDR3: CASSHVTGNEQFF. The CDR3 coding sequence is TGCGCCAGCAGCCATGTAACTGGCAATGAGCAGTTCTTC. The chain uses TRBV5-1 and TRBJ2-1; no clear D. The ends were cut back, 4 bases at V and 6 bases at J, with 11 bases in the middle. Germline-derived CDR1 and CDR2 are SGHRS and YFSETQ. There are 13 residues in the CDR3.